Listed below are T cell receptor beta chains from one sample, sequenced in a study of blood T cells in healthy people across ages. TCRdb re-called the 5' RACE reads with MiXCR, one entry per CDR3 protein. In the table there are under 950,000 distinct CDR3 sequences, about 20% of which are singletons. The sample taken for sequencing was blood. These receptors all stem from a man aged 70 or older in good health. Each CDR3 is given with its conserved first and last residue. A D gene is named only where the DNA matches it firmly. Some rows mark clone size as missing; the rest say once, few, many or name a class of expanded clone.

v_call	cdr3_length	clone_size	j_call	d_call	cdr3_aa	cdr3_nt
TRBV7-9	15	few	TRBJ1-5	NA	CASSLSGVGNQPQHF	TGTGCCAGCAGCTTAAGCGGGGTAGGCAATCAGCCCCAGCATTTT
TRBV5-1	15	NA	TRBJ1-1	TRBD1	CASSAGQGGHTEAFF	TGCGCCAGCAGCGCGGGACAGGGAGGGCACACTGAAGCTTTCTTT
TRBV28	14	few	TRBJ1-4	NA	CASSLSSSFEKLFF	TGTGCCAGCAGTTTAAGTTCTAGTTTCGAAAAACTGTTTTTT
TRBV20-1	13	NA	TRBJ2-5	NA	CSASSSVMETQYF	TGCAGTGCTAGTTCCTCGGTTATGGAGACCCAGTACTTC
TRBV6-1	15	NA	TRBJ2-4	TRBD2	CASSRGTSGEGIQYF	TGTGCCAGCAGTCGAGGGACTAGCGGGGAGGGAATTCAGTACTTC
TRBV6-5	16	few	TRBJ1-2	NA	CASSYGAGSPVWGYTF	TGTGCCAGCAGTTACGGTGCCGGGAGCCCGGTTTGGGGCTACACCTTC
TRBV18	17	NA	TRBJ1-4	NA	CASSGDTKISTNEKLFF	TGTGCCAGCTCCGGGGACACCAAGATCTCAACTAATGAAAAACTGTTTTTT
TRBV13	12	NA	TRBJ2-1	NA	CASSRKYNEQFF	TGTGCCAGCAGCCGAAAATACAATGAGCAGTTCTTC
TRBV5-1	15	NA	TRBJ1-4	NA	CASSLEGKANEKLFF	TGCGCCAGCAGCTTGGAGGGAAAAGCTAATGAAAAACTGTTTTTT
TRBV28	12	NA	TRBJ1-1	NA	CASSLRGAEAFF	TGTGCCAGCAGTTTACGGGGGGCTGAAGCTTTCTTT
TRBV5-1	15	few	TRBJ2-3	NA	CASSLLGAGTDTQYF	TGCGCCAGCAGCTTGCTGGGGGCCGGCACAGATACGCAGTATTTT
TRBV7-2	16	NA	TRBJ2-3	NA	CASSLAGDTYTDTQYF	TGTGCCAGCAGCTTAGCGGGGGACACCTACACAGATACGCAGTATTTT
TRBV2	17	few	TRBJ2-1	TRBD2	CASSDRAGVWGYNEQFF	TGTGCCAGCAGTGATCGAGCGGGAGTATGGGGCTACAATGAGCAGTTCTTC
TRBV9	13	NA	TRBJ1-1	NA	CATNRVGDTEAFF	TGTGCCACTAATAGGGTTGGGGACACTGAAGCTTTCTTT
TRBV20-1	13	few	TRBJ2-3	NA	CSARAGSTDTQYF	TGCAGTGCTAGAGCGGGATCCACAGATACGCAGTATTTT
TRBV11-2	14	NA	TRBJ2-5	NA	CASSFTSSGATQYF	TGTGCCAGCAGCTTTACTAGTTCCGGTGCGACCCAGTACTTC
TRBV20-1	15	NA	TRBJ1-1	TRBD1	CSARERTGPNTEAFF	TGCAGTGCTAGAGAGCGGACAGGGCCGAACACTGAAGCTTTCTTT
TRBV3-1	11	NA	TRBJ2-1	NA	CASVWGDEQFF	TGTGCCAGCGTCTGGGGGGATGAGCAGTTCTTC
TRBV29-1	13	many	TRBJ2-5	NA	CSVAQGGEETQYF	TGCAGCGTTGCTCAGGGGGGAGAAGAGACCCAGTACTTC
TRBV20-1	14	NA	TRBJ2-1	NA	CSARTRFSYNEQFF	TGCAGTGCTAGAACCAGATTTTCCTACAATGAGCAGTTCTTC
TRBV5-1	15	few	TRBJ2-1	TRBD2	CASSFVAGGLGEQFF	TGCGCCAGCAGCTTCGTAGCGGGTGGCCTTGGTGAGCAGTTCTTC
TRBV28	13	few	TRBJ1-2	NA	CASWSGGYYGYTF	TGTGCCAGCTGGTCAGGAGGATACTATGGCTACACCTTC
TRBV5-1	14	many	TRBJ1-1	NA	CASSSDPSRTEAFF	TGCGCCAGCAGCTCCGATCCGAGTAGGACTGAAGCTTTCTTT
TRBV20-1	17	few	TRBJ2-1	TRBD1	CSATTGTGVRAYNGQFF	TGCAGTGCCACAACCGGGACAGGGGTCCGAGCCTACAATGGGCAGTTCTTC
TRBV5-1	15	NA	TRBJ1-6	NA	CASSMGPQVDSPLHF	TGCGCCAGCAGCATGGGACCCCAGGTGGATTCACCCCTCCACTTT
TRBV7-6	15	NA	TRBJ1-1	NA	CASTKQGSVNTEAFF	TGTGCCAGCACCAAACAGGGTTCAGTGAACACTGAAGCTTTCTTT
TRBV20-1	14	NA	TRBJ2-2	NA	CSARDPRGTGELFF	TGCAGTGCTAGAGATCCCAGAGGGACCGGGGAGCTGTTTTTT
TRBV7-2	13	few	TRBJ2-3	NA	CASSYTGPDTQYF	TGTGCCAGCAGCTATACAGGGCCAGATACGCAGTATTTT
TRBV2	16	few	TRBJ2-3	NA	CASSVNREGSTDTQYF	TGTGCCAGCAGTGTAAACAGGGAAGGAAGCACAGATACGCAGTATTTT
TRBV4-1	16	few	TRBJ2-3	NA	CASSPSHDGGTDTQYF	TGCGCCAGCAGCCCTTCGCACGACGGGGGCACAGATACGCAGTATTTT
TRBV20-1	12	few	TRBJ2-1	NA	CSARLVTNEQFF	TGCAGTGCTCGACTGGTTACCAATGAGCAGTTCTTC
TRBV29-1	12	NA	TRBJ1-1	NA	CSALTANTEAFF	TGCAGCGCCCTGACAGCAAACACTGAAGCTTTCTTT
TRBV18	14	NA	TRBJ2-2	NA	CASSSPTRTGELFF	TGTGCCAGCTCTTCTCCTACCCGAACCGGGGAGCTGTTTTTT
TRBV4-1	18	NA	TRBJ2-1	TRBD2	CASSQDMSSGSSYNEQFF	TGCGCCAGCAGCCAAGATATGTCTAGCGGGAGTTCCTACAATGAGCAGTTCTTC
TRBV9	16	NA	TRBJ1-4	NA	CASSVGGLGGNEKLFF	TGTGCCAGCAGCGTAGGGGGGCTGGGCGGTAATGAAAAACTGTTTTTT
TRBV2	16	few	TRBJ2-5	TRBD2	CASSEQTTTGREAQYF	TGTGCCAGCAGTGAGCAAACGACTACAGGGCGGGAGGCCCAGTACTTC
TRBV12-3/TRBV12-4	12	many	TRBJ1-4	NA	CASSLVREKLFF	TGTGCCAGCAGTTTAGTCCGGGAAAAACTGTTTTTT
TRBV25-1	14	few	TRBJ1-2	TRBD1	CASSERDRTYGYTF	TGTGCCAGCAGTGAGCGGGACAGGACTTATGGCTACACCTTC
TRBV7-9	18	NA	TRBJ2-3	TRBD2	CASSFLIGTSGVLDTQYF	TGTGCCAGCAGCTTTTTGATCGGGACTAGCGGGGTCTTGGATACGCAGTATTTT
TRBV7-9	12	NA	TRBJ1-1	NA	CASSTRTVEAFF	TGTGCCAGCAGCACCAGGACAGTCGAAGCTTTCTTT
TRBV29-1	13	few	TRBJ1-1	TRBD1	CSATGQAYTEAFF	TGCAGCGCCACGGGACAGGCCTACACTGAAGCTTTCTTT
TRBV5-1	15	NA	TRBJ2-2	NA	CASSPRTAGTGELFF	TGCGCCAGCAGCCCCCGGACGGCGGGAACCGGGGAGCTGTTTTTT
TRBV12-3/TRBV12-4	12	NA	TRBJ2-7	NA	CASSGTPYEQYF	TGTGCCAGCTCCGGGACACCCTACGAGCAGTACTTC
TRBV28	13	few	TRBJ2-4	NA	CASSFIQGNIQYF	TGTGCCAGCAGTTTTATTCAGGGGAACATTCAGTACTTC
TRBV12-3/TRBV12-4	12	few	TRBJ2-2	NA	CASNLASGELFF	TGTGCCAGTAATTTGGCGTCCGGGGAGCTGTTTTTT